This TCR beta chain comes out of a study of CD8 T cells in ankylosing spondylitis. Study-wide findings and caveats: The study identified a TCR beta motif of fewer than 10 highly homologous variants that appeared characteristic of ankylosing spondylitis blood. Disease-linked clones displayed a CD8+ phenotype and appeared relatively rarely in peripheral blood.

This CDR3 has 15 residues. V was clipped by 6 bases and J by 7 bases, with 16 bases between them. Germline-derived CDR1 and CDR2 are MNHNS and SASEGT. TCRdb redid the calling of the 5' RACE reads with MiXCR, one entry per CDR3 protein. The data contain around 480,000 distinct CDR3 sequences, more than 15% of them singletons. This clonotype was picked up a small number of times. What it binds is not known. The genes are TRBV6-1 and TRBJ1-6; tentatively, D is TRBD1 (6 bases). This receptor was identified in a male donor with ankylosing spondylitis. The sample taken for sequencing was blood, either unsorted or a sorted T cell fraction (not recorded which). The CDR3 spells CASSNGGPWNSPLHF. CDR3 in DNA: TGTGCCAGCAGCAACGGGGGGCCCTGGAATTCACCCCTCCACTTT.